This T cell receptor beta chain was sequenced during a study of neoadjuvant anti-PD-1 for oral cavity cancer. Method: immunoSEQ multiplex PCR; TCRdb's copy keeps in-frame clones and lacks some. The sample contains 50,000 to 65,000 clones, roughly 84% of which appear only once. Deletions cut 0 bases from V and 3 bases from J, with 7 bases between. This CDR3 has 14 amino acids. The germline V gene encodes CDR1 SGHRS and CDR2 YFSETQ. The source material was PBMCs, sampled before nivolumab (anti-PD-1) treatment. The TCR comes from a person aged 40 to 85 with oral cavity squamous cell carcinoma. The chain is built from TRBV5-1 and TRBJ2-1; tentatively, D is TRBD2 (6 bases). The CDR3 sequence: CASSLEDYYNEQFF. Written as DNA, the CDR3 is TGCGCCAGCAGCTTGGAGGACTACTACAATGAGCAGTTCTTC.